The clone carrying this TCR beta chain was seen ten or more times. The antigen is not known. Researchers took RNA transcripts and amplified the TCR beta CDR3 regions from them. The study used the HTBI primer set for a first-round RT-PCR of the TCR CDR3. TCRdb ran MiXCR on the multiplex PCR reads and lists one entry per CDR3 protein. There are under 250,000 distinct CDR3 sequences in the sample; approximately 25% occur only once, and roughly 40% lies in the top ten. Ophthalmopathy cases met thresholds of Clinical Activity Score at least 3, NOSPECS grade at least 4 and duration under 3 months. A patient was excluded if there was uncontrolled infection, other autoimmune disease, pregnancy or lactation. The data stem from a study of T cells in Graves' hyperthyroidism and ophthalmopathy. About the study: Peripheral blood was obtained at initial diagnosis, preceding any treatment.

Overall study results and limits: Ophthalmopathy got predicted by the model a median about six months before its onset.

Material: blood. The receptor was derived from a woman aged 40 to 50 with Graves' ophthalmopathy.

The CDR3 spells CASSVDTRGRSSYEQYF. The CDR3 nucleotides are TGTGCCAGCAGCGTAGACACCCGCGGACGGAGTTCCTACGAGCAGTACTTC. The chain employs TRBV9 and TRBJ2-7; no reliable D call. V was shortened by 0 bases and J by 1 base, with 17 bases between the two germline ends. CDR3 length: 17 amino acids. Germline loops: CDR1 SGDLS, CDR2 YYNGEE.